The following is a T cell receptor (beta chain) sequence with its context. Its target is unknown. The data were taken from a study of cytomegalovirus exposure and HLA in healthy donors. Study information: The approximately 660 first-cohort repertoires shared a platform with the 120 validation repertoires, as reported in a later analysis. Study-wide results and limits: Under in vitro conditions, a few CMV-associated chains were confirmed as specific for CMV antigens. Despite most TCR sequences being rare, some public TCRs occurred in many donors. Listed as cytomegalovirus-associated were around 160 TCR beta chains.

This table comes from immunoSEQ multiplex PCR, and its TCRdb copy is limited to in-frame clones, with some not included. This sample yields 60,000 or so clones, of which over 85% are seen a single time; 1% to 1.2% belongs to the top ten. The V end was cut by 0 bases, the J end by 3 bases, with 12 bases between. The CDR3 contains 15 residues. Sequencing input: PBMCs. V and J are TRBV5-3 and TRBJ1-2, with a possible D match to TRBD1 (5 bases). TRBV5-3 is given ORF status, its function remaining uncertain. The clonotype originates from a man aged 18 to 29 in good health and CMV-seronegative. The CDR3 protein is CARSLVWGGHYGYTF. The CDR3 region has the DNA TGTGCCAGAAGCTTGGTCTGGGGGGGACACTATGGCTACACCTTC.